This is a list of T cell receptor beta chains from one sample in a study of control samples from healthy donors and cancer patients. Sequencing used immunoSEQ multiplex PCR; TCRdb keeps in-frame clones, though not all of them. This repertoire shows about 110,000 clones, 88% found once; its top ten account for roughly 4%. Sample: PBMCs. The origin of the receptors is an older woman with lung cancer. The CDR3 runs from the conserved cysteine through the conserved F or W. D genes are given only for firm matches.

>TRBV7-9|TRBD1|TRBJ2-1|17
TGTGCCAGCAGTACGAGGACCGGGACAGGGAATTACAATGAGCAGTTCTTC
CASSTRTGTGNYNEQFF
>TRBV11-3|TRBD1|TRBJ1-1|13
TGTGCCAGCAGCGACAGGGGGAACACTGAAGCTTTCTTT
CASSDRGNTEAFF
>TRBV7-9|NA|TRBJ2-2|15
TGTGCCAGCAGCTTTAGTAGCGGTTACACCGGGGAGCTGTTTTTT
CASSFSSGYTGELFF
>TRBV24-1|NA|TRBJ2-3|17
TGTGCCACCAGTGATTTGTCAGGGATCGGGTCAGCAGATACGCAGTATTTT
CATSDLSGIGSADTQYF
>TRBV21-1|NA|TRBJ2-1|15
NA
CASSKFAGGSNEQFF
>TRBV15|NA|TRBJ1-2|15
TGTGCCACCAGCAGTAGAGCAGGGGAGAGCTATGGCTACACCTTC
CATSSRAGESYGYTF
>TRBV5-4|NA|TRBJ2-7|15
TGTGCCAGCAGCTTGATTGGGAGAAGCTCCTACGAGCAGTACTTC
CASSLIGRSSYEQYF
>TRBV18|TRBD1|TRBJ2-1|13
TGTGCCAGCTCACCACGACAGGGGGATGAGCAGTTCTTC
CASSPRQGDEQFF
>TRBV6-5|NA|TRBJ1-1|12
TGTGCCAGCAGTTGTATAGGGTGTGAAGCTTTCTTT
CASSCIGCEAFF
>TRBV10-3|NA|TRBJ1-2|17
TGTGCCATCAGTGAGATCGGTCGGACTCTAACTATAGGCGGCTACACCTTC
CAISEIGRTLTIGGYTF
>TRBV6-4|TRBD1|TRBJ1-2|14
TGTGCCAGCAGTGAATTAGCAGGGGGGAGCGGCTACACCTTC
CASSELAGGSGYTF